This T cell receptor (beta chain) was documented in a study of T cell changes during pregnancy in multiple sclerosis. Profiled with immunoSEQ multiplex PCR; TCRdb holds only in-frame clones, not every one. The table records fewer than 60,000 clones, around 93% of them present only once. The CDR3 runs 12 residues. CDR1 and CDR2 from the germline V gene are SGHAT and FQNNGV. The V gene lost 4 bases and the J gene lost 4 bases, with 8 bases spanning the gap. Sequenced here: CD8+ T cells from peripheral blood mononuclear cells, sampled after pregnancy. This clonotype was obtained from a female donor with multiple sclerosis, enrolled in a pregnancy study. The chain couples TRBV11-2 to TRBJ2-7; D remains unclear. CDR3 protein: CASSWRVYEQYF. In DNA, the CDR3 is TGTGCCAGCAGCTGGAGAGTGTACGAGCAGTACTTC. The whole variable domain, filled in from reference TRBV11-2 and TRBJ2-7, reads EAGVAQSPRYKIIEKRQSVAFWCNPISGHATLYWYQQILGQGPKLLIQFQNNGVVDDSQLPKDRFSAERLKGVDSTLKIQPAKLEDSAVYLCASSWRVYEQYFGPGTRLTVT.